This TCR beta chain appears in the sequencing data of a study of graft-versus-host responses after intestinal transplantation (dated by TCRdb to the early 2020s). About the study as a whole: The transplants that recipients got were multivisceral, liver-intestinal, or isolated intestinal. All recipients received anti-thymocyte globulin induction followed by maintenance tacrolimus and steroids for two to four years. Bulk TCR-beta CDR3 sequencing was used to track graft-versus-host and host-versus-graft alloreactive T cell clones in the graft, circulation and bone marrow after intestinal transplantation. To identify alloreactive clones, pre-transplant mixed lymphocyte reaction products were sequenced and compared with unstimulated pre-transplant donor and recipient T cells. The cohort enrolled 20 to 30 intestinal transplant recipients, one of whom was a retransplant, and a few patients without pretransplant specimens were excluded. Donor T cell macrochimerism was defined as a peak of at least 4% donor T cells among recipient peripheral blood mononuclear cells. Rather than going through the commercial service, samples from three later patients were sequenced in-house on an Illumina MiSeq and processed with MiXCR. Study-level results and caveats: GvH clones turned up in recipient bone marrow, with some appearing earlier in ileal mucosa or blood, a pattern consistent with an intestinal mucosal origin. Conclusions were limited by the relatively low number and heterogeneity of intestinal transplant patients. In the allografts of patients with donor T cell macrochimerism, GvH to HvG T cell clonal ratios were high. Early after transplant, peak levels of circulating GvH clones were associated with declines in HvG clones.

As encoded in the germline V gene, CDR1 is MDHEN while CDR2 is SYDVKM. Reading from cysteine to phenylalanine, the CDR3 counts 13 amino acids. CDR3 DNA is the only sequence kept; it has 39 bases, read in frame from the first base. Deletion took 6 bases off V and 3 bases off J, with a span of 12 bases between the germline ends. About this clone: Its antigen is still unknown. No much larger clonotype is one base removed from it; base qualities were not supplied.

The label giving this sample's time point can be read as: cells obtained before transplantation from donor or recipient. CD3+CD4+ and CD3+CD8+ populations were FACS-sorted from unstimulated pre-transplant donor and recipient cells taken from spleen or lymph nodes. Libraries were built with the immunoSEQ multiplex PCR assay. In most patients, genomic DNA was isolated using the Qiagen DNeasy Blood and Tissue Kit and sent frozen to Adaptive Biotechnologies for TCR sequencing. For most patients, genomic DNA was subjected to high-throughput TCR-beta CDR3 sequencing by Adaptive Biotechnologies. The source study handled its data this way. Adaptive's ImmunoSEQ software was the source of the TCR sequencing data for approximately 18 patients, while a few other patients were processed with MiXCR and VDJtools. To correct CD4 versus CD8 sorting errors, any sequence found in both subsets at a frequency ratio below 5:1 was removed. CDR3 nucleotide sequences shared between donor and recipient were removed because the origin of such sequences could not be assigned. At least 2-fold expansion over unstimulated cells and a minimum CFSE-low frequency of 0.002% (template counts) or 0.001% (read counts) were required for clones to be classified as alloreactive. Clones detected in sequenced pre-transplant spleen, lymph node, or MLR CFSE-low populations of the donor or recipient were defined as mappable. Cumulative frequency of alloreactive clones was calculated as a percentage of all sequences weighted by copy number. TCRdb limited this immuneACCESS table to in-frame rearrangements with V and J called. A share of clones is missing; checked studies link under half to unresolved V genes, and the rest is unexplained. From that table come the V and J calls and clone size; the DNA was used to work out D and trimming. The sample includes some 130,000 clones, with about 95% observed a single time. Over 2.5% of the sample is held by the ten biggest clonotypes.

The specimen comprised unstimulated CD8+ T cells sorted from spleen or lymph node cells, sampled before intestinal transplant. The receptor chain draws on TRBV28 and TRBJ2-7, with the identity of the D gene unclear. The sequence was collected from a human donor who received an intestinal transplant. The CDR3 region reads CASSPGVGYEQYF. The DNA is as follows: TGTGCCAGCAGCCCGGGCGTCGGCTACGAGCAGTACTTC.